These 9 T cell receptor beta chains share one sample of origin, sequenced in a study of cytomegalovirus exposure and HLA in healthy donors (dated by TCRdb to between 2016 and 2019). Library generation was performed with the immunoSEQ multiplex PCR assay. For the multiplex PCR, a mixture combining 60 forward primers for TCR Vbeta segments and 13 reverse primers for TCR Jbeta segments was used. The table was pulled from immuneACCESS by TCRdb, which kept in-frame rearrangements only. Such tables lose some clones; where checked, under half of the loss comes from unresolved V genes, and the rest has no known cause. A total of 150,000 to 200,000 clones appear in this sample, over 60% of them only once. 3% to 3.5% of the sample belongs to the ten largest clones. The sequencing sample was made of PBMCs. These receptors originate from a middle-aged woman in good health and CMV-seronegative.

The chain couples TRBV18 to TRBJ1-3, with 7 positions matching TRBD1. The CDR3 spans 15 residues. Losses at the gene ends were 5 bases for V and 1 base for J; bases not matched to a gene: 5. CDR1 KGHSH and CDR2 LQKENI come from the germline V gene. CDR3 in DNA: TGTGCCAGCTCAACACAGGGGAATTCTGGAAACACCATATATTTT. It is translated as CASSTQGNSGNTIYF.

V is TRBV6-1 and J is TRBJ2-3; unclear D gene. Per germline, CDR1 MNHNS and CDR2 SASEGT. This CDR3 is built from 14 residues. Trimming shortened V by 4 bases and J by 0 bases, and 8 bases separated the two germline ends. CDR3: CASSGAGSTDTQYF. The CDR3 region has the DNA TGTGCCAGCAGTGGGGCAGGTAGCACAGATACGCAGTATTTT.

J is TRBJ2-3 and V is TRBV27, with 10 bases identical to TRBD2. This CDR3 has 16 residues. The germline CDR1 and CDR2 sequences are MNHEY and SMNVEV (reference sequence). J lost 4 bases, V lost 3 bases, and 7 bases had no gene match. The CDR3 sequence is CASSFSERGGSDTQYF. As DNA, the CDR3 is TGTGCCAGCAGTTTTTCCGAGCGGGGGGGTTCAGATACGCAGTATTTT.

V is TRBV5-4 and J is TRBJ1-2, with D unclear. This CDR3 has 14 amino acids. Trimming cost V 3 bases and J 1 base, with 10 bases left between them. Germline CDR1 and CDR2: SGHNT and YYREEE (reference sequence). CDR3 sequence: CASSSDFYNYGYTF. CDR3 DNA: TGTGCCAGCAGCTCGGACTTTTATAACTATGGCTACACCTTC.

This CDR3 is CASSIGNRVSGYTF. The CDR3 coding sequence is TGTGCCAGCAGCATTGGAAACAGGGTGTCTGGCTACACCTTC. The V gene is TRBV7-8, the J gene TRBJ1-2, with D perhaps matching TRBD1 (6 bases). With 5 bases removed from V and 7 bases from J, the gap between germline ends came to 17 bases. Germline V gene lookup returns CDR1 SGHVS and CDR2 FQNEAQ. There are 14 residues in the CDR3.

The gene calls are TRBV28 and TRBJ1-2; D possibly corresponds to TRBD1 (5 bases). The V gene's germline CDR1 is MDHEN and CDR2 SYDVKM. The CDR3 extends over 14 amino acids. Trimming removed 6 bases at V and 4 bases at J, with 15 bases between. Here the CDR3 reads CASRGGTGSYGYTF. The CDR3 DNA follows: TGTGCCAGCAGGGGGGGTACAGGCTCCTATGGCTACACCTTC.

The chain carries TRBV5-4 and TRBJ1-2; no clear D. Germline assignment: CDR1 SGHNT and CDR2 YYREEE (reference sequence). The CDR3 extends over 13 amino acids. V was pared by 2 bases and J by 5 bases, with 10 bases between. For the CDR3, the DNA is TGTGCCAGCAGCTTAGGAGTCGAGTATGGCTACACCTTC. This encodes CASSLGVEYGYTF.

This clone appeared once. The chain is built from TRBV5-1 and TRBJ2-7; 7 bases match TRBD2. The CDR3 is 14 amino acids. CDR1 SGHRS and CDR2 YFSETQ come from the germline V gene. The V and J ends lost 1 base and 1 base, in that order; junction bases with no gene match: 2. As DNA, the CDR3 is TGCGCCAGCAGCTTGCAAGCGGGGTCCTACGAGCAGTACTTC. Translated: CASSLQAGSYEQYF. Full variable domain (remainder filled in from reference TRBV5-1 and TRBJ2-7): KAGVTQTPRYLIKTRGQQVTLSCSPISGHRSVSWYQQTPGQGLQFLFEYFSETQRNKGNFPGRFSGRQFSNSRSEMNVSTLELGDSALYLCASSLQAGSYEQYFGPGTRLTVT.

The chain couples TRBV12-5 to TRBJ2-1; 9 bases line up with TRBD1. The CDR3 consists of 15 residues. Per the germline V gene, CDR1 is LGHNT and CDR2 is FRNRAP. After removal of 6 bases from V and 7 bases from J, the junction contained 10 bases not matched to a gene. CDR3 coding DNA: TGTGCTAGTGGCCCGGGGGACAGGGACCCGAATGAGCAGTTCTTC. It encodes CASGPGDRDPNEQFF.